This T cell receptor beta chain was captured by sequencing in a study of T-cell memory formation after mild COVID-19. Study-wide results and caveats: Contracting clones localized mainly to CM and EM when CD4+ and mainly to EMRA when CD8+. Cross-reactive memory seemingly joined, as some responding clones were found in pre-infection memory. Contracting clones from day 15 to 85 showed balanced CD4/CD8; later expanders favored CD4+.

Ten or more counts support this clonotype. The antigen remains unidentified. 5'RACE primed at constant segments yielded TCR alpha and TCR beta cDNA libraries bearing sample barcodes and UMIs. TCRdb re-called the 5' RACE reads through MiXCR, storing one row per CDR3 protein. The table shows about 560,000 distinct CDR3 sequences, with about 22% occurring only once. The CDR3 contains 15 residues. Germline loops: CDR1 SGHRS, CDR2 YFSETQ. The V segment lost 1 base and the J segment 5 bases; nucleotides outside the gene matches: 5. The receptor was isolated from an adult woman who had mild COVID-19 (a few samples of this study predate the infection). Cell type and time point are not known. The sequenced sample was PBMCs or a T cell subset sorted from them (not recorded which). The V call is TRBV5-1, the J call TRBJ2-1; 8 nucleotides align to TRBD2. CDR3 sequence (DNA): TGCGCCAGCAGCTTGACCGGGGGGGCGGACAATGAGCAGTTCTTC. Its protein is CASSLTGGADNEQFF.